This TCR beta chain is from a study of T-cell memory formation after mild COVID-19. Overall study results and limits: CD4+ clones that contracted lay mainly in CM and EM; CD8+ ones lay in EMRA. Clones shrinking from day 15 to 85 showed even CD4/CD8 mixes; later expanders tilted CD4+.

About this clonotype itself: Its antigen is not identified.

TCR alpha and TCR beta cDNA libraries with sample barcodes and UMIs came from 5'RACE using constant-segment primers. TCRdb passed the 5' RACE reads through MiXCR, listing each CDR3 protein once. The table includes about 120,000 distinct CDR3 sequences, 22% detected once. Germline CDR1 and CDR2: SGHAT and FQNNGV. The CDR3 is 14 residues long. Trimming removed 6 bases from V and 5 bases from J; junction bases left unmatched: 8. This clonotype originated in a man in his late teens or twenties who had mild COVID-19 (a few samples of this study predate the infection). Cell type and time point are not known. The material sequenced was PBMCs or a T cell subset sorted from them (not recorded which). The chain carries TRBV11-2 and TRBJ2-5; 8 nucleotides agree with TRBD2. The chain's CDR3 is CASSIAGGSETQYF. CDR3 nucleotides: TGTGCCAGCAGTATTGCGGGGGGCTCGGAGACCCAGTACTTC.